In its sample, the clone carrying this TCR beta chain was seen a few times. Its target is not known. Via MiXCR, TCRdb re-called the reads, giving one row per CDR3 protein. The sample comprises more than 650,000 distinct CDR3 sequences, roughly 35% of which are singletons, and 2.5% to 3% rests with the top ten. CDR1 and CDR2 from the germline V gene are SQVTM and ANQGSEA. CDR3 length: 14 amino acids. V was cut by 7 bases and J by 4 bases, with 19 bases left in between. This entry belongs to a study of T cell repertoires in cytomegalovirus infection. Study background: CMV infection together with matching HLA type was indicated by public TCR beta signatures. Study-wide results and caveats: Dominant in the ex vivo response were TCR beta clonotypes restricted by HLA-C and specific for CMV.

This receptor was identified in a human donor in good health (CMV status not recorded). Some clones in this sample may be carry-over from other donors' samples. Sequenced material: PBMCs. The chain carries TRBV29-1 and TRBJ1-2, with a possible D match to TRBD1 (6 bases). CDR3 region: CSARYAGQPYGYTF. The DNA for the CDR3 is TGCAGCGCGAGATATGCAGGACAGCCCTATGGCTACACCTTC.